These 19 T cell receptor beta chains were sequenced from one sample in a study of blood T cell repertoires in COVID-19. Repertoires were generated with immunoSEQ multiplex PCR, while TCRdb's copy carries only in-frame clones and drops some. The sample has about 200,000 clones, approximately 86% seen once. The specimen was PBMCs or T cells enriched from blood (not recorded which). All receptors come from a woman aged 35 to 49 with acute COVID-19.

J is TRBJ2-7 and V is TRBV5-5; D perhaps matches TRBD2 (6 bases). Germline-derived CDR1 and CDR2 are SGHKS and YYEKEE (reference sequence). With 4 bases removed from V and 3 bases from J, the gap between germline ends came to 17 bases. The CDR3 runs 15 residues. The CDR3 DNA follows: TGTGCCAGCAGCCTGACGGACTACTTAATCTACGAGCAGTACTTC. It codes for CASSLTDYLIYEQYF.

The chain has TRBV3-1 (or the pseudogene TRBV3-2) and TRBJ2-3; TRBD2 agrees at 7 bases. With 5 bases clipped from V and 1 base from J, the junction kept 12 bases outside the gene matches. This CDR3 has 17 amino acids. Germline values: CDR1 LGHDT, CDR2 YNNKEL (reference sequence). Here the CDR3 reads CASSLDLAEAGTDTQYF. CDR3 bases: TGTGCCAGCAGCTTAGATCTAGCGGAGGCGGGCACAGATACGCAGTATTTT.

The V gene is TRBV13, the J gene TRBJ1-1; 12 nucleotides agree with TRBD1. Germline-derived CDR1 and CDR2 are PRHDT and FYEKMQ (reference sequence). The CDR3 spans 16 residues. The V segment lost 6 bases and the J segment 5 bases; nucleotides outside the gene matches: 10. This CDR3 reads CASRSGQGAFRTEAFF. Written as DNA, the CDR3 is TGTGCCAGCAGGTCGGGACAGGGGGCGTTCAGGACTGAAGCTTTCTTT.

The CDR3 DNA reads as TGTGCCAGCAGTTCCCGACTAGCGGGGGCCTCCTACAATGAGCAGTTCTTC. It encodes CASSSRLAGASYNEQFF. J is TRBJ2-1 and V is TRBV6-2 or TRBV6-3; the match to TRBD2 covers 12 bases. V was pared by 4 bases and J by 0 bases, with 4 bases of the junction left unmatched. Germline V gene lookup returns CDR1 MNHEY and CDR2 SVGEGT. CDR3 length equals 17 residues.

The V call is TRBV13, the J call TRBJ2-1; TRBD2 matches 12 bases. With V trimmed by 4 bases and J by 9 bases, 7 bases remained unmatched. Germline V gives CDR1 PRHDT, CDR2 FYEKMQ (reference sequence). The CDR3 loop spans 15 amino acids. CDR3 DNA sequence: TGTGCCAGCAGCTCCCGGACTAGCGGGACGGGTGAGCAGTTCTTC. Residues: CASSSRTSGTGEQFF.

This clone has just one count. The CDR3 here is CASRAGTGGMDTQYF. The CDR3 bases are TGCGCCAGCAGAGCCGGGACAGGGGGGATGGATACGCAGTATTTT. The chain employs TRBV10-1 and TRBJ2-3, with TRBD1 matching over 11 bases. The CDR3 extends over 15 amino acids. With V trimmed by 6 bases and J by 6 bases, 8 bases remained unmatched. In germline, CDR1 is WNHNN, CDR2 SYGVQD (reference sequence).

The V gene is TRBV9, the J gene TRBJ2-7, with a tentative D call TRBD2 (6 bases). V shed 0 bases and J shed 3 bases, with 16 bases lying between them. CDR3 length: 16 amino acids. From germline, CDR1 is SGDLS and CDR2 YYNGEE. CDR3 coding DNA: TGTGCCAGCAGCGTAGTTGGGGAGGAACCTTTCTACGAGCAGTACTTC. Its protein product is CASSVVGEEPFYEQYF. The full variable domain, its missing parts supplied by reference TRBV9 and TRBJ2-7, is DSGVTQTPKHLITATGQRVTLRCSPRSGDLSVYWYQQSLDQGLQFLIQYYNGEERAKGNILERFSAQQFPDLHSELNLSSLELGDSALYFCASSVVGEEPFYEQYFGPGTRLTVT.

This clone was picked up a small number of times. The chain links TRBV9 to TRBJ1-5; 7 bases map to TRBD1. The germline V gene encodes CDR1 SGDLS and CDR2 YYNGEE. J was trimmed by 2 bases and V by 4 bases; bases with no gene match: 3. CDR3 length: 14 amino acids. The DNA of the CDR3 is TGTGCCAGCAGCCGAACAGGGGGCAATCAGCCCCAGCATTTT. Amino acids: CASSRTGGNQPQHF.

Regarding this clone: Distinct nucleotide sequences in the sample also encode this CDR3. The chain couples TRBV28 to TRBJ1-2; D gene unclear. In germline, CDR1 is MDHEN, CDR2 SYDVKM. The CDR3 runs to 13 residues. Trimming left V 6 bases short and J 0 bases short, with 8 bases between. The CDR3 loop is CASSPPANYGYTF. CDR3 DNA: TGTGCCAGCAGCCCCCCAGCTAACTATGGCTACACCTTC.

This clone was counted a single time. The V gene is TRBV18, the J gene TRBJ2-1; TRBD1 might be the D (5 bases). Germline CDR1 and CDR2: KGHSH and LQKENI. V lost 3 bases and J 4 bases, leaving 22 bases between the germline ends. CDR3 length: 18 amino acids. The CDR3 spells CASSPLLTPGRGYNEQFF. The CDR3 bases are TGTGCCAGCTCACCCCTACTGACTCCGGGTAGGGGTTACAATGAGCAGTTCTTC.

The chain carries TRBV4-1 and TRBJ2-1, with TRBD2 identical over 7 bases. The CDR3 is 18 residues long. With 1 base clipped from V and 5 bases from J, the junction kept 14 bases outside the gene matches. Germline V lookup: CDR1 MGHRA, CDR2 YSYEKL. The CDR3 here is CASSQGLLRRESHNEQFF. CDR3 in DNA: TGCGCCAGCAGCCAAGGGCTTTTACGGCGGGAGAGCCACAATGAGCAGTTCTTC.

The chain has TRBV9 and TRBJ2-1; 8 positions agree with TRBD1. J gave up 5 bases and V 0 bases, and 7 bases lay outside the gene matches. This CDR3 has 16 residues. The germline V gene encodes CDR1 SGDLS and CDR2 YYNGEE. Here the CDR3 reads CASSVEETGVNNEQFF. The CDR3 DNA reads as TGTGCCAGCAGCGTAGAGGAGACAGGGGTTAACAATGAGCAGTTCTTC.

This clone was counted a few times. The chain combines TRBV11-2 with TRBJ2-3; TRBD2 matches at 10 bases. CDR3 size: 19 residues. After removal of 3 bases from V and 4 bases from J, the junction contained 16 bases not matched to a gene. Germline V CDR1 and CDR2: SGHAT, FQNNGV. CDR3 DNA sequence: TGTGCCAGCAGCTTTTCCCCTTTTGGGCTAGCGGGAGTATCAGATACGCAGTATTTT. This translates into CASSFSPFGLAGVSDTQYF.

The DNA for the CDR3 is TGTGCCACCAGCAGAGGGGGCGGGGTCAGAAACATTCAGTACTTC. Translation gives CATSRGGGVRNIQYF. The chain carries TRBV15 and TRBJ2-4; maybe TRBD2 (6 bases). In germline, CDR1 is LNHNV, CDR2 YYDKDF (reference sequence). V lost 1 base to trimming and J lost 6 bases, with 13 bases between them. CDR3 length: 15 amino acids.

The rearrangement links TRBV30 to TRBJ2-3, with 9 bases aligning to TRBD2. Looked up from germline, CDR1 is GTSNPN and CDR2 is SVGIG (reference sequence). This CDR3 has 15 amino acids. The J segment lost 2 bases and the V segment lost 0 bases, leaving 3 bases of the junction unmatched. The CDR3 sequence: CAWSVLAGFTDTQYF. The CDR3 nucleotides read TGTGCCTGGAGTGTACTAGCGGGTTTCACAGATACGCAGTATTTT.

This rearrangement joins TRBV7-9 to TRBJ2-4; D remains ambiguous. V was shortened by 5 bases and J by 5 bases, with 13 bases between the two germline ends. Looked up from germline, CDR1 is SEHNR and CDR2 is FQNEAQ (reference sequence). CDR3 length equals 14 residues. The CDR3 loop reads CASSPTDRENIQYF. The CDR3 DNA is TGTGCCAGCAGCCCAACGGATCGGGAAAACATTCAGTACTTC.

The chain joins TRBV5-1 to TRBJ2-7, with TRBD2 matching 10 bases. Looked up from germline, CDR1 is SGHRS and CDR2 is YFSETQ. V lost 3 bases to trimming and J lost 0 bases; unmatched junction nucleotides: 3. This CDR3 spans 15 amino acids. DNA of the CDR3: TGCGCCAGCAGCTGGACTAGCGGCAGCTCCTACGAGCAGTACTTC. It yields the protein CASSWTSGSSYEQYF.

The chain carries TRBV28 and TRBJ1-5, with no clear D. Germline assignment: CDR1 MDHEN and CDR2 SYDVKM. The CDR3 runs 14 residues. V lost 3 bases and J lost 6, with 12 bases in between. Here the CDR3 reads CASSLRGGSQPQHF. As DNA, the CDR3 is TGTGCCAGCAGTTTGCGGGGAGGGAGTCAGCCCCAGCATTTT.

The rearrangement joins TRBV6-5 to TRBJ1-6, with TRBD1 matching 8 bases. The CDR3 contains 15 residues. CDR1 is MNHEY and CDR2 is SVGAGI in the germline V gene. V lost 2 bases, J lost 10 bases, and 7 bases stayed unmatched. DNA of the CDR3: TGTGCCAGCAGTTACCTGGACAGGGTTGAGTCACCCCTCCACTTT. This codes for CASSYLDRVESPLHF.